These T cell receptor beta chains were read from a single sample in a study of cytomegalovirus exposure and HLA in healthy donors. The protocol was immunoSEQ multiplex PCR, while the TCRdb copy is restricted to in-frame clones and leaves out a portion. The top ten hold approximately 0.66% of the sample, which has 150,000 or so clones, 60% to 80% seen once. The sequencing sample was made of PBMCs. The receptors come from a male donor in good health and CMV-seronegative. Both conserved end residues are part of each CDR3. Fields, in order: clone size, V gene, D gene, J gene, CDR3 DNA, CDR3 protein. The D gene is left open where the match is weak. Not all rows give a size; the values are once, few, many and, for expanded clones, a class.

clone size: NA
V gene: TRBV7-3
D gene: TRBD1
J gene: TRBJ2-2
CDR3 DNA: TGTGCCAGCAGCCGGGACAGGGGGCGCGGAGCGGGAAGTCAGGGCGGGGAGCTGTTTTTT
CDR3 protein: CASSRDRGRGAGSQGGELFF

clone size: NA
V gene: TRBV5-4
D gene: TRBD2
J gene: TRBJ2-1
CDR3 DNA: TGTGCCAGCAGCTGGCCCGGGACTAGGGGGGTCGATGAGCAGTTCTTC
CDR3 protein: CASSWPGTRGVDEQFF

clone size: NA
V gene: TRBV7-9
D gene: NA
J gene: TRBJ2-7
CDR3 DNA: TGTGCCAGCACCTCCCCTCGTGGTGAGGCCGGCGAGCAGTACTTC
CDR3 protein: CASTSPRGEAGEQYF

clone size: NA
V gene: TRBV7-9
D gene: TRBD2
J gene: TRBJ2-5
CDR3 DNA: TGTTCCAGCAGCTCCCGAAGGACTAGCGGGGGACTCCAAGAGACCCAGTACTTC
CDR3 protein: CSSSSRRTSGGLQETQYF

clone size: NA
V gene: TRBV2
D gene: NA
J gene: TRBJ2-3
CDR3 DNA: TGTGCCAGCGCTACGGACAGACACACAGATACGCAGTATTTT
CDR3 protein: CASATDRHTDTQYF

clone size: NA
V gene: TRBV5-8
D gene: NA
J gene: TRBJ1-5
CDR3 DNA: TGTGCCAGCAGCCACGACAGGAGCAATCAGCCCCAGCATTTT
CDR3 protein: CASSHDRSNQPQHF

clone size: NA
V gene: TRBV4-2
D gene: TRBD2
J gene: TRBJ2-3
CDR3 DNA: TGTGCCAGCAGCCAGGCTAGCGGGAGTGGTGCAGATACGCAGTATTTT
CDR3 protein: CASSQASGSGADTQYF

clone size: once
V gene: TRBV5-1
D gene: NA
J gene: TRBJ2-7
CDR3 DNA: TGCGCCAGCACCCTCTACCTGGGGCCGACCTACGAGCAGTACTTC
CDR3 protein: CASTLYLGPTYEQYF

clone size: NA
V gene: TRBV7-2
D gene: TRBD2
J gene: TRBJ2-7
CDR3 DNA: TGTGCCAGCAGCTTACCGGGACTAGCGGGGGTCGCCTACGAGCAGTACTTC
CDR3 protein: CASSLPGLAGVAYEQYF

clone size: NA
V gene: TRBV15
D gene: NA
J gene: TRBJ1-2
CDR3 DNA: TGTGCCACCAGCAGAGATCGGGGAGGAAACTATGGCTACACCTTC
CDR3 protein: CATSRDRGGNYGYTF

clone size: few
V gene: TRBV5-6
D gene: NA
J gene: TRBJ2-7
CDR3 DNA: TGTGCCAGCAGCGTAGCAGGGGCAAGAGAGCAGTACTTC
CDR3 protein: CASSVAGAREQYF

clone size: NA
V gene: TRBV4-3
D gene: NA
J gene: TRBJ1-2
CDR3 DNA: TGCGCCAGCAGCTCTCTAGCATACTGTGGCTACACCTTC
CDR3 protein: CASSSLAYCGYTF

clone size: NA
V gene: TRBV11-2
D gene: TRBD1
J gene: TRBJ1-3
CDR3 DNA: TGTGCCAGCAGCTTAACAGGGGCGCGGGGAAACACCATATATTTT
CDR3 protein: CASSLTGARGNTIYF

clone size: NA
V gene: TRBV7-3
D gene: NA
J gene: TRBJ2-3
CDR3 DNA: TGTGCCAGCAGCCCTACCCCGAGATTCACAGATACGCAGTATTTT
CDR3 protein: CASSPTPRFTDTQYF

clone size: few
V gene: TRBV5-6
D gene: TRBD1
J gene: TRBJ1-2
CDR3 DNA: TGTGCCAGCAGCTTTCCCAGGGGGACCTATGGCTACACCTTC
CDR3 protein: CASSFPRGTYGYTF

clone size: few
V gene: TRBV7-2
D gene: NA
J gene: TRBJ1-1
CDR3 DNA: TGTGCCAGCAGACAAGGGGCGAACACTGAAGCTTTCTTT
CDR3 protein: CASRQGANTEAFF

clone size: NA
V gene: TRBV5-4
D gene: TRBD2
J gene: TRBJ2-7
CDR3 DNA: TGTGCTGGGAGCGGGGGGGCCTTAGGTAACGAGCAGTACTTC
CDR3 protein: CAGSGGALGNEQYF

clone size: NA
V gene: TRBV30
D gene: TRBD1
J gene: TRBJ2-4
CDR3 DNA: TGTGCCTGGAGTGCCTTAGGACAGGGCATAAGGAACATTCAGTACTTC
CDR3 protein: CAWSALGQGIRNIQYF

clone size: NA
V gene: TRBV9
D gene: TRBD1
J gene: TRBJ1-5
CDR3 DNA: TGTGCCAGCAGCGAGGGGACAGGGGGACTCAATCAGCCCCAGCATTTT
CDR3 protein: CASSEGTGGLNQPQHF

clone size: NA
V gene: TRBV1
D gene: NA
J gene: TRBJ2-7
CDR3 DNA: TGCACCAGCAGCCGACCCGGGACTAGTTACTACGAGCAGTACTTC
CDR3 protein: CTSSRPGTSYYEQYF

clone size: few
V gene: TRBV30
D gene: TRBD1
J gene: TRBJ2-7
CDR3 DNA: TGTGCCTGGAGTGTAGTATTGGGACAGAGGACCGAGCAGTACTTC
CDR3 protein: CAWSVVLGQRTEQYF

clone size: NA
V gene: TRBV6-5
D gene: TRBD1
J gene: TRBJ1-2
CDR3 DNA: TGTGCCAGCAGTACGGGGACAGGACATAACTATGGCTACACCTTC
CDR3 protein: CASSTGTGHNYGYTF

clone size: NA
V gene: TRBV6-5
D gene: TRBD1
J gene: TRBJ2-7
CDR3 DNA: TGTGCCAGCAGTCTAGGGACAGGGCCCATCTACGAGCAGTACTTC
CDR3 protein: CASSLGTGPIYEQYF

clone size: NA
V gene: TRBV7-9
D gene: TRBD1
J gene: TRBJ1-1
CDR3 DNA: TGTGCCAGCAGCAGCACGGGACAGGGGAACACTGAAGCTTTCTTT
CDR3 protein: CASSSTGQGNTEAFF

clone size: once
V gene: TRBV7-9
D gene: TRBD1
J gene: TRBJ1-1
CDR3 DNA: TGTTCCAGCAGCGCCCGACAGGGGACGAACACTGAAGCTTTCTTT
CDR3 protein: CSSSARQGTNTEAFF

clone size: NA
V gene: TRBV7-6
D gene: TRBD1
J gene: TRBJ2-1
CDR3 DNA: TGTGCCAGCAGCTTCGGGACAGGGAGTTCCTACAATGAGCAGTTCTTC
CDR3 protein: CASSFGTGSSYNEQFF

clone size: NA
V gene: TRBV30
D gene: NA
J gene: TRBJ1-2
CDR3 DNA: TGTGCCTGGAGTAGGGGTGGCGGCTACACCTTC
CDR3 protein: CAWSRGGGYTF

clone size: NA
V gene: TRBV5-1
D gene: NA
J gene: TRBJ1-2
CDR3 DNA: TGCGCCAGCAGCCCGAGCCGGGGGGGCCCCTCCGGTAACTATGGCTACACCTTC
CDR3 protein: CASSPSRGGPSGNYGYTF

clone size: NA
V gene: TRBV10-3
D gene: TRBD1
J gene: TRBJ1-5
CDR3 DNA: TGTGCCAGCAGTAACAGGGGTCCCAATCAGCCCCAGCATTTT
CDR3 protein: CASSNRGPNQPQHF

clone size: once
V gene: TRBV14
D gene: NA
J gene: TRBJ2-1
CDR3 DNA: TGTGCCAGCAGCCAAGTTTCCGGACCAGGGGTATCCTACAATGAGCAGTTCTTC
CDR3 protein: CASSQVSGPGVSYNEQFF

clone size: NA
V gene: TRBV13
D gene: NA
J gene: TRBJ2-1
CDR3 DNA: TGTGCCAGCAGCTTAGGGGGAGATGAGCAGTTCTTC
CDR3 protein: CASSLGGDEQFF

clone size: NA
V gene: TRBV19
D gene: NA
J gene: TRBJ2-7
CDR3 DNA: TGTGCCAGTAGTATTAACATTGCCTACGAGCAGTACTTC
CDR3 protein: CASSINIAYEQYF

clone size: NA
V gene: TRBV19
D gene: NA
J gene: TRBJ1-1
CDR3 DNA: TGTGCCAGTAGCCTTGGAACAGGGCCCACTGAAGCTTTCTTT
CDR3 protein: CASSLGTGPTEAFF